This TCR beta chain was recorded in a study of blood T cell repertoires in COVID-19. At the level of the study: There were acute and convalescent COVID-19 samples, and they came from the United States, Italy and Spain.

Germline V gene lookup returns CDR1 SNHLY and CDR2 FYNNEI. V was cut by 8 bases and J by 2 bases, with 9 bases left in between. The CDR3 extends over 12 amino acids. In the authors' methods: By means of reference gene primer amplification, nucleated cell counts were estimated. Method: immunoSEQ multiplex PCR; TCRdb's copy keeps in-frame clones and lacks some. V and J calls plus clone size are reproduced from that table; the DNA served to infer D and trimming. The data contain 150,000 to 200,000 clones, 85% to 90% of them seen just once; the ten biggest clones take up around 13%. The material sequenced was peripheral blood. The V call is TRBV2, the J call TRBJ2-5; no definite D call. The source of this sequence is a woman in her 70s with COVID-19, enrolled during active disease. In nucleotides, the CDR3 is TGTGCCAGCGGTGGGCAGCAAGAGACCCAGTACTTC. This encodes CASGGQQETQYF.